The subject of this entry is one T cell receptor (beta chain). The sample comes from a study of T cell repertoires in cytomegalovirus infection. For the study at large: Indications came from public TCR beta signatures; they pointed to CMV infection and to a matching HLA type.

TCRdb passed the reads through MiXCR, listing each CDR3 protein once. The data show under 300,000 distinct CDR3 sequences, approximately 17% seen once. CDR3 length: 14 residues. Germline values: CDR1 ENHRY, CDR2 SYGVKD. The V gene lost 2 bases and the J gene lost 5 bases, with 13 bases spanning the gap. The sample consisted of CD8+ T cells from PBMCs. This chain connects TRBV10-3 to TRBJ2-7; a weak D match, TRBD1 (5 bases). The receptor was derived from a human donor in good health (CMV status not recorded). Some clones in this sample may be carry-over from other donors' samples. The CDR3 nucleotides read TGTGCCATCAGTGAGAAGGCAGGGATCAACGAGCAGTACTTC. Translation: CAISEKAGINEQYF.